The 20 T cell receptor beta chains listed next were all sequenced from one sample in a study of shared clonotypes between healthy human individuals. TCRdb keeps only in-frame clones here, not all; method: immunoSEQ multiplex PCR. Of roughly 2 million clones listed, 95% were seen once; the top ten hold 0.13%. The material sequenced was naive CD4+ T cells sorted from blood. Regarding subset: CD45RA+ positively selected. These receptors all come from a man aged 18 to 29 in good health.

The sample holds one count of this clone. CDR3 sequence: CASTQDGGNTEAFF. The CDR3 DNA follows: TGTGCCAGCACCCAGGACGGTGGGAACACTGAAGCTTTCTTT. V and J are TRBV11-1 and TRBJ1-1, with D unclear. This CDR3 comprises 14 residues. Trimming removed 7 bases from V and 1 base from J, with 13 bases in between. Germline CDR1 reads SGHAT; CDR2 reads FQDESV (reference sequence).

The chain couples TRBV5-1 to TRBJ2-5; 9 bases agree with TRBD2. Germline trimming cut 0 bases from V and 2 bases from J; bases unmatched to any gene: 8. Per the germline V gene, CDR1 is SGHRS and CDR2 is YFSETQ. CDR3 size: 17 residues. In nucleotides, the CDR3 is TGCGCCAGCAGCTTGGCCCCTAGCGGGGCCATACAAGAGACCCAGTACTTC. This translates into CASSLAPSGAIQETQYF. The full variable domain, its missing parts supplied by reference TRBV5-1 and TRBJ2-5, is KAGVTQTPRYLIKTRGQQVTLSCSPISGHRSVSWYQQTPGQGLQFLFEYFSETQRNKGNFPGRFSGRQFSNSRSEMNVSTLELGDSALYLCASSLAPSGAIQETQYFGPGTRLLVL.

CDR3 residues: CSPDEETQYF. The CDR3 region has the DNA TGCAGTCCAGACGAGGAGACCCAGTACTTC. The V and J genes are TRBV20-1 and TRBJ2-5; D remains unclear. CDR3 length equals 10 residues. Germline assignment: CDR1 DFQATT and CDR2 SNEGSKA (reference sequence). V was pared by 8 bases and J by 5 bases, with 9 bases between.

This clone appeared a single time. The chain recombines TRBV6-5 with TRBJ2-7; D is unclear. The V end lost 6 bases, the J end lost 2 bases, and 17 bases lay between the germline ends. This CDR3 has 15 amino acids. Germline V gene lookup returns CDR1 MNHEY and CDR2 SVGAGI. CDR3 residues: CASRPDYDTTYEQYF. Here the CDR3 DNA reads TGTGCCAGCAGGCCCGATTACGACACCACCTACGAGCAGTACTTC.

The chain has TRBV11-2 and TRBJ2-4, with no clear D. CDR3 length equals 12 residues. Germline-derived CDR1 and CDR2 are SGHAT and FQNNGV. V lost 0 bases to trimming and J lost 7 bases, with 4 bases between them. The CDR3, as DNA: TGTGCCAGCAGCTTAGACGGTAACATTCAGTACTTC. Translating it yields CASSLDGNIQYF.

This clone has just one count. This chain connects TRBV5-4 to TRBJ1-6; TRBD1 matches 12 bases. Germline V gene lookup returns CDR1 SGHNT and CDR2 YYREEE (reference sequence). CDR3 size: 17 residues. The junction had 11 bases not matched to a gene; V was cut back by 4 bases and J by 9 bases. CDR3: CASSTGRDRGLGSPLHF. In DNA, the CDR3 is TGTGCCAGCAGCACGGGCCGGGACAGGGGGCTTGGTTCACCCCTCCACTTT. Combining the CDR3 with reference TRBV5-4 and TRBJ1-6 gives the whole variable domain ETGVTQSPTHLIKTRGQQVTLRCSSQSGHNTVSWYQQALGQGPQFIFQYYREEENGRGNFPPRFSGLQFPNYSSELNVNALELDDSALYLCASSTGRDRGLGSPLHFGNGTRLTVT.

The V gene is TRBV7-9, the J gene TRBJ1-2, with D tentatively TRBD1 (6 bases). The V gene lost 4 bases and the J gene lost 4 bases, with 10 bases spanning the gap. Germline V gene data show CDR1 as SEHNR and CDR2 as FQNEAQ (reference sequence). CDR3 length: 13 residues. The CDR3 DNA reads as TGTGCCAGCAGCTGGACAGCCTCCTATGGCTACACCTTC. Protein: CASSWTASYGYTF.

Notes on this clone: The sample holds other DNA sequences that translate to the same CDR3. The chain recombines TRBV7-9 with TRBJ2-7; no clear D gene. Germline V lookup: CDR1 SEHNR, CDR2 FQNEAQ (reference sequence). The ends were cut back, 1 base at V and 3 bases at J, with 4 bases in the middle. The CDR3 extends over 12 amino acids. The CDR3 coding sequence is TGTGCCAGCAGCTTAGTCTTCTACGAGCAGTACTTC. This sequence encodes CASSLVFYEQYF.

Remarks on this clone: The same CDR3 is also encoded by other DNA sequences in this sample. This chain connects TRBV6-6 to TRBJ2-7, with D unresolved. Germline CDR1 and CDR2: MNHNY and SVGAGI (reference sequence). There are 14 residues in the CDR3. V lost 0 bases to trimming and J lost 0 bases, with 6 bases between them. The CDR3 is CASSYSGASYEQYF. CDR3 nucleotides: TGTGCCAGCAGTTACTCGGGCGCCTCCTACGAGCAGTACTTC.

The V and J genes are TRBV11-1 and TRBJ2-7, with 8 positions matching TRBD1. J gave up 4 bases and V 0 bases, and 5 bases lay outside the gene matches. The CDR3 sequence is 15 residues long. Germline V lookup: CDR1 SGHAT, CDR2 FQDESV (reference sequence). CDR3 sequence: CASSLAGTGEYEQYF. The DNA for the CDR3 is TGTGCCAGCAGCTTAGCCGGGACAGGAGAATACGAGCAGTACTTC.

This chain links TRBV5-6 with TRBJ2-7, with 13 bases lining up with TRBD2. CDR1 and CDR2 (germline): SGHDT, YYEEEE. The trim removed 4 bases at V and 2 bases at J, leaving 3 bases unmatched. This CDR3 is 15 amino acids long. For the CDR3, the DNA is TGTGCCAGCAGCGGTGGACTAGCGGGAGCCTACGAGCAGTACTTC. Translating it yields CASSGGLAGAYEQYF.

Regarding this clone: The sample holds other DNA sequences that translate to the same CDR3. The chain uses TRBV18 and TRBJ1-5, with D perhaps matching TRBD1 (5 bases). Deletions cut 3 bases from V and 0 bases from J, with 9 bases between. Germline CDR1 is KGHSH and CDR2 is LQKENI. This CDR3 spans 15 amino acids. CDR3 region: CASSPNGGSNQPQHF. The CDR3 nucleotides read TGTGCCAGCTCACCTAATGGGGGTAGCAATCAGCCCCAGCATTTT.

The V call is TRBV5-8, the J call TRBJ2-3; 13 nucleotides agree with TRBD2. Trimming removed 2 bases from V and 5 bases from J; junction bases left unmatched: 11. CDR3 length: 18 amino acids. From germline, CDR1 is SGHTS and CDR2 YDEGEE. In DNA, the CDR3 is TGTGCCAGCAGCTTCTTCCGTGGACTAGCGGGGGTACTAGATACGCAGTATTTT. This encodes CASSFFRGLAGVLDTQYF.

This clone was seen just once. This sequence joins TRBV10-1 and TRBJ2-5; D possibly corresponds to TRBD2 (5 bases). The germline gives CDR1 WNHNN, CDR2 SYGVQD (reference sequence). V shed 3 bases and J shed 7 bases, with 12 bases lying between them. The CDR3 has 13 residues. The CDR3 region has the DNA TGCGCCAGCAGTGAACTAGTTGTTGGGACCCAGTACTTC. Translation: CASSELVVGTQYF.

The chain has TRBV7-9 and TRBJ1-3; D is ambiguous. The ends were cut back, 5 bases at V and 0 bases at J, with 14 bases in the middle. The CDR3 runs to 16 residues. Germline V lookup: CDR1 SEHNR, CDR2 FQNEAQ (reference sequence). CDR3 in DNA: TGTGCCAGCAGCCAACAGATGGATCCCTCTGGAAACACCATATATTTT. It encodes CASSQQMDPSGNTIYF.

V and J are TRBV6-1 and TRBJ2-5; D is perhaps TRBD1 or TRBD2 (6 bases each). V dropped 7 bases and J dropped 9 bases, with 18 bases sitting between them. The length of the CDR3 is 13 residues. Germline V lookup: CDR1 MNHNS, CDR2 SASEGT. The CDR3 region is CASNTGAGYPQYF. The CDR3 DNA reads as TGTGCCAGCAATACGGGGGCAGGCTACCCCCAGTACTTC.

V and J are TRBV5-1 and TRBJ2-5; 9 bases are a match to TRBD1. Losses at the gene ends were 4 bases for V and 1 base for J; bases not matched to a gene: 5. Germline CDR1 reads SGHRS; CDR2 reads YFSETQ. This CDR3 contains 15 residues. CDR3 bases: TGCGCCAGCAGCACATCGACAGGGGGCCAAGAGACCCAGTACTTC. Translated: CASSTSTGGQETQYF.

The chain employs TRBV5-1 and TRBJ1-2, with TRBD1 as a possible D gene (6 bases). This CDR3 is 14 amino acids long. V lost 0 bases to trimming and J lost 1 base, with 7 bases between them. Germline CDR1 SGHRS, CDR2 YFSETQ. The CDR3 sequence: CASSLGQVNYGYTF. CDR3 nucleotides: TGCGCCAGCAGCTTGGGACAGGTTAACTATGGCTACACCTTC.

The table lists this clone with a count of one. The gene calls are TRBV20-1 and TRBJ1-1; D unresolved. CDR3 size: 11 residues. Trimming stripped 6 bases from V and 6 bases from J, with 11 bases between. Germline V gives CDR1 DFQATT, CDR2 SNEGSKA (reference sequence). The CDR3 here is CSAGGWSEAFF. The CDR3, as DNA: TGCAGTGCCGGCGGTTGGTCTGAAGCTTTCTTT.

The chain joins TRBV6-5 to TRBJ2-1, with D maybe TRBD1 (6 bases). V was cut by 10 bases and J by 4 bases, with 17 bases left in between. Germline V gives CDR1 MNHEY, CDR2 SVGAGI. CDR3 length: 14 residues. CDR3 sequence (DNA): TGTGCCACTCAGGGTTGGGGGCCTTACAATGAGCAGTTCTTC. Amino acids: CATQGWGPYNEQFF.